One sample yielded the 32 T cell receptor beta chains listed below, sequenced in a study of blood T cells in healthy people across ages. Through a sample-barcoded 5' primer and a J-beta primer mix, a second PCR was run for roughly 6 to 12 cycles. TCRdb fed the 5' RACE reads into MiXCR, producing one record per CDR3 protein. The sample records hundreds of thousands of distinct CDR3 sequences, 32% being singletons. Material for sequencing was blood. These receptors originate from a woman aged 80 or over in good health.

This clonotype was detected many times. The chain joins TRBV9 to TRBJ2-7; D gene unclear. Germline CDR1 reads SGDLS; CDR2 reads YYNGEE. The length of the CDR3 is 14 residues. The V end was cut by 3 bases, the J end by 2 bases, with 12 bases between. The CDR3, as DNA: TGTGCCAGCAGCGGCAAATCAGGACCCTACGAGCAGTACTTC. As protein: CASSGKSGPYEQYF.

This clonotype was found many times. The V and J genes are TRBV7-3 and TRBJ2-6, with TRBD1 as a possible D gene (6 bases). The CDR3 totals 18 residues. With 2 bases removed from V and 0 bases from J, the gap between germline ends came to 14 bases. Germline V lookup: CDR1 SGHTA, CDR2 FQGTGA. CDR3 sequence: CASSLESGHFSGANVLTF. The CDR3 DNA sequence: TGTGCCAGCAGCTTAGAATCGGGACATTTCTCTGGGGCCAACGTCCTGACTTTC.

This clonotype appeared a few times. The chain recombines TRBV7-2 with TRBJ1-5; TRBD1 aligns across 10 bases. Trimming removed 3 bases from V and 3 bases from J; junction bases left unmatched: 5. CDR1 SGHTA and CDR2 FQGNSA come from the germline V gene. The CDR3 runs 16 residues. The CDR3 DNA follows: TGTGCCAGCAGCTTTACGACAGGGGGCATCAATCAGCCCCAGCATTTT. It encodes CASSFTTGGINQPQHF.

V is TRBV13 and J is TRBJ2-4; 8 nucleotides agree with TRBD1. With the DNA end fitting TRBJ2-7 better, the J assignment may be wrong. Germline CDR1 PRHDT, CDR2 FYEKMQ (reference sequence). The CDR3 is 13 amino acids. This CDR3 is CASSRDRRDEQYF. CDR3 nucleotide sequence: TGTGCCAGCAGCAGGGACAGGAGGGACGAGCAGTACTTC.

This clonotype was recorded a few times. V usage is TRBV2 and J usage is TRBJ2-1, with TRBD2 identical over 10 bases. This CDR3 contains 16 residues. V lost 6 bases and J lost 6; bases outside the gene matches: 11. Germline V gene data show CDR1 as SNHLY and CDR2 as FYNNEI. The CDR3 loop is CASRSSGGARGNEQFF. CDR3 in DNA: TGTGCCAGCAGATCAAGCGGGGGGGCGAGGGGCAATGAGCAGTTCTTC.

This clonotype was found many times. The chain has TRBV5-1 and TRBJ2-3, with 10 bases lining up with TRBD1. The CDR3 spans 15 residues. The germline gives CDR1 SGHRS, CDR2 YFSETQ. V lost 4 bases, J lost 2 bases, and 4 bases stayed unmatched. Here the CDR3 reads CASSPGTGVTDTQYF. The CDR3 coding sequence is TGCGCCAGCAGCCCCGGGACAGGGGTCACAGATACGCAGTATTTT.

This clonotype was recorded a few times. The gene calls are TRBV20-1 and TRBJ1-1; D remains ambiguous. Germline V lookup: CDR1 DFQATT, CDR2 SNEGSKA (reference sequence). The CDR3 runs 11 residues. The V gene lost 1 base and the J gene lost 3 bases, with 3 bases spanning the gap. The CDR3 protein is CSARVDTEAFF. The DNA for the CDR3 is TGCAGTGCTAGAGTAGACACTGAAGCTTTCTTT.

The chain is built from TRBV25-1 and TRBJ1-3, with unresolved D. There are 16 residues in the CDR3. Per germline, CDR1 MGHDK and CDR2 SYGVNS. With 6 bases removed from V and 0 bases from J, the gap between germline ends came to 15 bases. The CDR3 DNA sequence: TGTGCCAGCAGGGGTACGGCAGGTTCCTCTGGAAACACCATATATTTT. This translates into CASRGTAGSSGNTIYF.

The chain employs TRBV12-5 and TRBJ2-5; perhaps D is TRBD1 or TRBD2 (5 bases each). Trimming took off 9 bases at V and 3 bases at J, with 14 bases between the two ends. The length of the CDR3 is 13 residues. Germline V gene lookup returns CDR1 LGHNT and CDR2 FRNRAP. CDR3 region: CARGRDVEETQYF. The CDR3, as DNA: TGTGCTAGGGGACGGGACGTCGAAGAGACCCAGTACTTC.

Comment on this clonotype: A much larger clone lies a single base off, so this may be a read error. This chain joins TRBV5-1 and TRBJ2-7; D unclear. The CDR3 consists of 14 residues. The V end was cut by 0 bases, the J end by 6 bases, with 13 bases between. Looked up from germline, CDR1 is SGHRS and CDR2 is YFSETQ. The CDR3 loop reads CASSLAFGRSEQYF. The CDR3 coding sequence is TGCGCCAGCAGCTTGGCGTTTGGACGGTCCGAGCAGTACTTC.

The sample holds many counts of this clonotype. This chain connects TRBV5-6 to TRBJ1-2, with 7 positions matching TRBD1. The germline V gene encodes CDR1 SGHDT and CDR2 YYEEEE. The CDR3 has 15 residues. V lost 4 bases, J lost 6 bases, and 12 bases stayed unmatched. The CDR3 reads CASSRVDTQGNGYTF. CDR3 in DNA: TGTGCCAGCAGCCGGGTTGATACACAGGGGAATGGCTACACCTTC.

J is TRBJ2-3 and V is TRBV20-1; possible D gene TRBD2, 6 bases. CDR1 and CDR2 from the germline V gene are DFQATT and SNEGSKA (reference sequence). This CDR3 has 13 residues. Trimming removed 5 bases from V and 3 bases from J, with 12 bases in between. CDR3 amino acids: CSAWDLTTDTQYF. The CDR3 nucleotides read TGCAGTGCTTGGGACTTGACTACAGATACGCAGTATTTT.

A word on this clonotype: One junction end disagrees with the germline gene, perhaps due to a read error. The genes are TRBV2 and TRBJ2-1; 8 bases match TRBD2. The CDR3 is made up of 16 amino acids. Per germline, CDR1 SNHLY and CDR2 FYNNEI. CDR3 sequence: CASSEQRGPSCNEQFF. The CDR3 DNA is TGTGCCAGCAGTGAACAGCGGGGGCCCTCCTGCAATGAGCAGTTCTTC.

This clonotype was detected once. The chain couples TRBV5-1 to TRBJ1-1; a possible D gene is TRBD1 (5 bases). With 3 bases removed from V and 6 bases from J, the gap between germline ends came to 21 bases. Germline V lookup: CDR1 SGHRS, CDR2 YFSETQ. This CDR3 has 16 residues. This CDR3 is CASSSGRAYKGAEAFF. In DNA, the CDR3 is TGCGCCAGCAGCTCGGGGAGGGCGTATAAAGGGGCTGAAGCTTTCTTT.

In its sample, this clonotype was seen a few times. Written as DNA, the CDR3 is TGTGCCATCAGTGAGGGAGCCGTTAATTCACCCCTCCACTTT. Protein product: CAISEGAVNSPLHF. This chain joins TRBV10-3 and TRBJ1-6; D is unclear. Germline assignment: CDR1 ENHRY and CDR2 SYGVKD. Trimming pared 2 bases from V and 6 bases from J, leaving 8 bases between. The CDR3 contains 14 residues.

A word on this clonotype: A much larger clone differs by one base, so this may be a read error. V and J are TRBV5-1 and TRBJ2-3; TRBD2 matches at 7 bases. The CDR3 is 17 amino acids. The germline CDR1 and CDR2 sequences are SGHRS and YFSETQ. The CDR3: CASSLARRGTNTDAQYF. The CDR3 coding sequence is TGCGCCAGCAGCTTGGCCAGGCGGGGGACCAACACAGATGCGCAGTATTTT.

This chain links TRBV5-1 with TRBJ2-5; 7 nucleotides line up with TRBD2. Germline-derived CDR1 and CDR2 are SGHRS and YFSETQ. This CDR3 has 14 amino acids. The J segment lost 2 bases and the V segment lost 3 bases, leaving 4 bases of the junction unmatched. For the CDR3, the DNA is TGCGCCAGCAGCTCGTGGGGGGGTCAAGAGACCCAGTACTTC. Translated, it gives CASSSWGGQETQYF. Full variable domain (missing parts from reference TRBV5-1 and TRBJ2-5): KAGVTQTPRYLIKTRGQQVTLSCSPISGHRSVSWYQQTPGQGLQFLFEYFSETQRNKGNFPGRFSGRQFSNSRSEMNVSTLELGDSALYLCASSSWGGQETQYFGPGTRLLVL.

The rearrangement joins TRBV29-1 to TRBJ2-1; TRBD1 agrees at 10 bases. CDR3 length: 14 amino acids. CDR1 and CDR2 (germline): SQVTM, ANQGSEA. The trim removed 7 bases at V and 0 bases at J, leaving 3 bases unmatched. CDR3 sequence: CSAGTGDSYNEQFF. The CDR3 DNA follows: TGCAGCGCCGGGACAGGGGACTCCTACAATGAGCAGTTCTTC.

V is TRBV5-1 and J is TRBJ1-2, with D perhaps matching TRBD1 (5 bases). Germline V gene sequence: CDR1 SGHRS, CDR2 YFSETQ. This CDR3 has 14 residues. V was cut by 5 bases and J by 4 bases, with 15 bases left in between. DNA of the CDR3: TGCGCCAGCAGATCAGCTCAGGGCGTCTATGGCTACACCTTC. Translating it yields CASRSAQGVYGYTF. Filled out from reference TRBV5-1 and TRBJ1-2, the complete variable domain reads KAGVTQTPRYLIKTRGQQVTLSCSPISGHRSVSWYQQTPGQGLQFLFEYFSETQRNKGNFPGRFSGRQFSNSRSEMNVSTLELGDSALYLCASRSAQGVYGYTFGSGTRLTVV.

This clonotype was detected many times. The rearrangement links TRBV6-2 or TRBV6-3 to TRBJ2-7, with a possible D match to TRBD1 (6 bases). This CDR3 comprises 14 residues. V was clipped by 2 bases and J by 2 bases, with 10 bases between them. In germline, CDR1 is MNHEY, CDR2 SVGEGT. CDR3 loop: CASSYAGDPYEQYF. CDR3 bases: TGTGCCAGCAGTTACGCAGGGGACCCCTACGAGCAGTACTTC.

The rearrangement joins TRBV3-1 to TRBJ2-1, with TRBD2 matching over 7 bases. J was trimmed by 3 bases and V by 1 base; bases with no gene match: 6. CDR3 size: 16 residues. The germline CDR1 and CDR2 sequences are LGHDT and YNNKEL (reference sequence). CDR3 amino acids: CASSQGYGRFYNEQFF. The CDR3 DNA reads as TGTGCCAGCAGCCAAGGTTACGGGAGGTTCTACAATGAGCAGTTCTTC.

This clonotype was seen repeatedly, ten times or more. J is TRBJ2-6 and V is TRBV5-8; D is perhaps TRBD1 (6 bases). Trimming removed 7 bases from V and 4 bases from J, with 18 bases in between. The CDR3 is 16 residues long. Germline V gene sequence: CDR1 SGHTS, CDR2 YDEGEE. CDR3 amino acids: CASGRYLGAGANVLTF. For the CDR3, the DNA is TGTGCCAGCGGACGATACCTGGGGGCCGGGGCCAACGTCCTGACTTTC.

The rearrangement links TRBV6-5 to TRBJ1-2; D possibly corresponds to TRBD1 (6 bases). V shed 5 bases and J shed 4 bases, with 14 bases lying between them. The germline V gene encodes CDR1 MNHEY and CDR2 SVGAGI. The CDR3 has 14 residues. CDR3 DNA: TGTGCCAGCAGTCCTGGGACATCATTCTATGGCTACACCTTC. This translates into CASSPGTSFYGYTF.

The chain has TRBV15 and TRBJ2-3; D is unclear. This CDR3 is 13 amino acids long. Germline lookup yields CDR1 LNHNV and CDR2 YYDKDF (reference sequence). The V and J ends lost 11 bases and 3 bases respectively, with 15 bases between them. The CDR3 nucleotides read TGTGCCTCCGGAGAGTACGGAACAGATACGCAGTATTTT. Encoded protein: CASGEYGTDTQYF.

This chain uses TRBV6-5 with TRBJ1-5; D is perhaps TRBD1 (5 bases). Germline lookup yields CDR1 MNHEY and CDR2 SVGAGI. Trimming cost V 6 bases and J 4 bases, with 16 bases left between them. The CDR3 extends over 15 amino acids. As DNA, the CDR3 is TGTGCCAGCAGCCCGGGGGGGGGGAATAATCAGCCCCAGCATTTT. The encoded protein is CASSPGGGNNQPQHF.

The rearrangement uses TRBV5-1 and TRBJ2-1; unclear D gene. In germline, CDR1 is SGHRS, CDR2 YFSETQ. The CDR3 contains 13 residues. The ends were cut back, 0 bases at V and 6 bases at J, with 7 bases in the middle. CDR3 protein: CASSLGLSNEQFF. CDR3 DNA sequence: TGCGCCAGCAGCTTGGGTCTGAGCAATGAGCAGTTCTTC.

The V call is TRBV5-1, the J call TRBJ2-5; 11 nucleotides agree with TRBD2. The DNA end lines up better with TRBJ2-7; the J call may be wrong. The CDR3 is 14 amino acids. The V gene's germline CDR1 is SGHRS and CDR2 YFSETQ. As DNA, the CDR3 is TGCGCCAGCAGCCTGGGACTAGCGGACCACGAGCAGTACTTC. Translated: CASSLGLADHEQYF.

There are many counts of this clonotype. V is TRBV9 and J is TRBJ2-7, with 10 bases matching TRBD1. Trimming at V came to 0 bases and at J to 5 bases, leaving 11 bases not matched to a gene. This CDR3 comprises 17 residues. From germline, CDR1 is SGDLS and CDR2 YYNGEE. The CDR3 region has the DNA TGTGCCAGCAGCGTAGCTACGGGGGGGACAGGGGACCACGAGCAGTACTTC. Translated: CASSVATGGTGDHEQYF.

In this sample, this clonotype turned up many times. This sequence joins TRBV7-9 and TRBJ1-2; TRBD1 matches 9 bases. J was trimmed by 6 bases and V by 5 bases; bases with no gene match: 10. The CDR3 runs 15 residues. Germline CDR1 is SEHNR and CDR2 is FQNEAQ (reference sequence). The CDR3 region has the DNA TGTGCCAGCAGCGCCGGGACAGGGTCATCCCATGGCTACACCTTC. Protein product: CASSAGTGSSHGYTF.

Of note for this clonotype: The junction differs from germline at one of its ends, possibly a read error. This rearrangement joins TRBV28 to TRBJ2-3; 10 nucleotides line up with TRBD2. Germline V gene sequence: CDR1 MDHEN, CDR2 SYDVKM. The CDR3 consists of 14 residues. The CDR3 region has the DNA TGTGCCAGCTTTCCAGCGGGGGGGCCAGATACGCGGTATTTT. Its translation: CASFPAGGPDTRYF.

To note about this clonotype: A much larger clone differs by one base, so this may be a read error. This chain links TRBV7-3 with TRBJ2-5, with 9 bases that match TRBD2. CDR1 is SGHTA, CDR2 FQGTGA, per germline. The CDR3 covers 16 residues. The DNA for the CDR3 is TGTGGCAGCAGCTTAGGACTAGCGAATGAACAAGAGACCCAGTACTTC. The encoded protein is CGSSLGLANEQETQYF.

V and J are TRBV7-2 and TRBJ1-2; 7 bases fit TRBD1. The CDR3 covers 15 residues. Germline V CDR1 and CDR2: SGHTA, FQGNSA. With 1 base clipped from V and 0 bases from J, the junction kept 2 bases outside the gene matches. The CDR3 loop reads CASSLGTGANYGYTF. CDR3 coding DNA: TGTGCCAGCAGCTTAGGGACAGGCGCTAACTATGGCTACACCTTC.